The present TCR beta chain was sequenced within a study of graft-versus-host responses after intestinal transplantation. The ends were cut back, 1 base at V and 3 bases at J, with 6 bases in the middle. Germline values: CDR1 KGHSH, CDR2 LQKENI. This CDR3 comprises 13 residues. The repertoire was sequenced with immunoSEQ multiplex PCR; TCRdb's copy has only in-frame clones and lacks some. The sample includes about 110,000 clones, over 80% of them seen just once. Worth noting for this clone: Antigen unknown.

This chain connects TRBV18 to TRBJ2-5; D not certain. This sample comprised unstimulated CD4+ T cells sorted from spleen or lymph node cells, obtained before transplant. This clonotype was obtained from a human donor who was the organ donor for an intestinal transplant. CDR3 in amino acids: CASSPLLEETQYF. For the CDR3, the DNA is TGTGCCAGCTCACCACTGTTAGAAGAGACCCAGTACTTC.